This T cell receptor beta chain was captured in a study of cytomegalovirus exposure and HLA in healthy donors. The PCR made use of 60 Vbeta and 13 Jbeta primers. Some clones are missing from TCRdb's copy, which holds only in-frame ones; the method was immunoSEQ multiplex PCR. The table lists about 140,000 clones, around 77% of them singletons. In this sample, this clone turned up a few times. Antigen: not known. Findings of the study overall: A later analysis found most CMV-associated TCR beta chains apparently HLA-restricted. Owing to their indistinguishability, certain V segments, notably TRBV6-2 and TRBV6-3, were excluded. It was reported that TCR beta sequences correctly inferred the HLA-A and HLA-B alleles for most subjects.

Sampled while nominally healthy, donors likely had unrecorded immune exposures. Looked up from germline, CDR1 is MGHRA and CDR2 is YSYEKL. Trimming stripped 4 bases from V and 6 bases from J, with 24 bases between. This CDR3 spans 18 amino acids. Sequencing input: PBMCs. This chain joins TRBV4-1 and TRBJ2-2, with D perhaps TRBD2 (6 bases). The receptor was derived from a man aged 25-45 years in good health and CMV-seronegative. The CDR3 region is CASSPRRLVRVAAGELFF. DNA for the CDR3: TGCGCCAGCAGCCCGCGGAGACTAGTGAGGGTTGCCGCCGGGGAGCTGTTTTTT.